This T cell receptor beta chain was retrieved from a study of T cell repertoires in cytomegalovirus infection. Looking at the study overall: Both a matching HLA type and CMV infection were indicated by public TCR beta signatures.

TCRdb re-called the reads through MiXCR, storing one row per CDR3 protein. The data contain about a million distinct CDR3 sequences, roughly 30% of them seen just once; the ten biggest clones take up around 15%. A note on this clonotype: What it binds is not known.

The CDR3 is 13 residues long. CDR1 and CDR2 (germline): DFQATT, SNEGSKA (reference sequence). V shed 0 bases and J shed 11 bases, with 16 bases lying between them. The receptor was derived from a human donor in good health (CMV status not recorded). Some clones in this sample may be carry-over from other donors' samples. The starting material was cultured CD8+ T cells from PBMCs, obtained from culture after CMV antigen stimulation. The rearrangement links TRBV20-1 to TRBJ1-1; possible D gene TRBD1, 6 bases. CDR3 residues: CSARDRGAGLAFF. CDR3 DNA sequence: TGCAGTGCTAGAGATAGGGGGGCAGGCCTGGCTTTCTTT.